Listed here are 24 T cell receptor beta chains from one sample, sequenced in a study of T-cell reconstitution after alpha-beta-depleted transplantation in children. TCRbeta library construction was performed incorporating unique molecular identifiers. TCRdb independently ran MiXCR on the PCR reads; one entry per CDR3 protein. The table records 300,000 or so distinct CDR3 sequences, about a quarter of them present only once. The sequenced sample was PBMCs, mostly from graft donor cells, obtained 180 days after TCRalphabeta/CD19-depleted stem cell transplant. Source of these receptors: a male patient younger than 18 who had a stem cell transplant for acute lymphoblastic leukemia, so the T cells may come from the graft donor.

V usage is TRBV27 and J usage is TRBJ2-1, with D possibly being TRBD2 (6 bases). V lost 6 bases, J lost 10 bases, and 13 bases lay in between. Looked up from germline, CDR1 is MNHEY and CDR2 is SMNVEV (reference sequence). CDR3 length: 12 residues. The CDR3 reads CASSSTRNEQFF. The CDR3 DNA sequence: TGTGCCAGCAGCTCGACTAGGAACGAGCAGTTCTTC.

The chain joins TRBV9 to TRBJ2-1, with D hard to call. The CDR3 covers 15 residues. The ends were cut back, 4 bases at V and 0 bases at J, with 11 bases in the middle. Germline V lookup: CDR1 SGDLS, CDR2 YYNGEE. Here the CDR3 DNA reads TGTGCCAGCAGCCATGACTTGAGCTCCTACAATGAGCAGTTCTTC. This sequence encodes CASSHDLSSYNEQFF.

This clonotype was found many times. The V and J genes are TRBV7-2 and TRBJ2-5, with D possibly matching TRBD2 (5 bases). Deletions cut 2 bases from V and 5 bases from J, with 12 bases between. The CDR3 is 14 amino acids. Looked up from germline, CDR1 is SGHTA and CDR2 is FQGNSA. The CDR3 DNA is TGTGCCAGCAGCTTATCACCGGGATGGGAGACCCAGTACTTC. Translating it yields CASSLSPGWETQYF.

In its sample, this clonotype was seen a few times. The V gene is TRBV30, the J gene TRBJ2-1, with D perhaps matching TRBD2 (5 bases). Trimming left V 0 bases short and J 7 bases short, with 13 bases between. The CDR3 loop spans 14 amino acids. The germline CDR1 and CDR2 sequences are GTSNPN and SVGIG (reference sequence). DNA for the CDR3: TGTGCCTGGAGTGTACTGGCTAGGAGGAATGAGCAGTTCTTC. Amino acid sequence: CAWSVLARRNEQFF. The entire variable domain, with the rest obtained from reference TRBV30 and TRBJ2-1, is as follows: SQTIHQWPATLVQPVGSPLSLECTVEGTSNPNLYWYRQAAGRGLQLLFYSVGIGQISSEVPQNLSASRPQDRQFILSSKKLLLSDSGFYLCAWSVLARRNEQFFGPGTRLTVL.

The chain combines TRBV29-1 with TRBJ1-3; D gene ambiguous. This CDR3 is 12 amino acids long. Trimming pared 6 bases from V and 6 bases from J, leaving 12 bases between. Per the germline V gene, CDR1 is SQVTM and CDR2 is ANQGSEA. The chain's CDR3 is CSVAVGANTIYF. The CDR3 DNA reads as TGCAGCGTCGCTGTTGGTGCAAACACCATATATTTT.

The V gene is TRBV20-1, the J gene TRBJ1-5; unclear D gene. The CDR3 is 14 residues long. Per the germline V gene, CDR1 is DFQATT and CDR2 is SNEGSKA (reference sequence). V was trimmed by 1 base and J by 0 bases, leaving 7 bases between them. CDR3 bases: TGCAGTGCTAGAGGAGGAAATAGCAATCAGCCCCAGCATTTT. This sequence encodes CSARGGNSNQPQHF.

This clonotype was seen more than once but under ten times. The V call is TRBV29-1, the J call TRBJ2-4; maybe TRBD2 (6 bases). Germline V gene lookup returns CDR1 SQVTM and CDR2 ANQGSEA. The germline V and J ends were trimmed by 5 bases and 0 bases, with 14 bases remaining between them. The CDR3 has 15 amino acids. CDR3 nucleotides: TGCAGCGTTCTTCGGGAGACCCTAGCCAAAAACATTCAGTACTTC. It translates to CSVLRETLAKNIQYF.

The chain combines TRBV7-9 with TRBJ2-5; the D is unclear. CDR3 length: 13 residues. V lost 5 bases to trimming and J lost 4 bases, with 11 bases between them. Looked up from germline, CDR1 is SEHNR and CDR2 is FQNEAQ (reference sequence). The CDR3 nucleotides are TGTGCCAGCAGCAACCAGGCGCGAGAGACCCAGTACTTC. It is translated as CASSNQARETQYF.

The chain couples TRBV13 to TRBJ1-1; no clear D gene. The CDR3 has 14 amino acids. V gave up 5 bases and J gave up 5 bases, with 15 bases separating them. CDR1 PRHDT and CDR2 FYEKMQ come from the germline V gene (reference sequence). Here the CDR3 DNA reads TGTGCCAGCAGCGGCGTGATGGAAAGGACTGAAGCTTTCTTT. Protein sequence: CASSGVMERTEAFF.

CDR3 nucleotides: TGCAGCGTAGTAGGGACAGGGGAAGCCGGGGAGCTGTTTTTT. It codes for CSVVGTGEAGELFF. The chain combines TRBV29-1 with TRBJ2-2, with 10 bases that match TRBD1. Trimming took 6 bases from V and 6 from J; bases not matched to a gene: 7. The V gene's germline CDR1 is SQVTM and CDR2 ANQGSEA. The CDR3 is made up of 14 amino acids.

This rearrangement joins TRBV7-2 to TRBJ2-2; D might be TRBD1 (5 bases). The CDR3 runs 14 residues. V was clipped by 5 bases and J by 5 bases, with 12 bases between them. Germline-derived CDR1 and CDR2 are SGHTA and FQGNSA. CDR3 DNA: TGTGCCAGCAGCGTGACAGAGTATACCGGGGAGCTGTTTTTT. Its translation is CASSVTEYTGELFF.

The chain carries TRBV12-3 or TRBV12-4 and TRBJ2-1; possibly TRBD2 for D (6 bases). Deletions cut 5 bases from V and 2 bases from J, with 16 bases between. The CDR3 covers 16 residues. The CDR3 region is CASSLGPRGTYNEQFF. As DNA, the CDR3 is TGTGCCAGCAGTCTCGGCCCCCGGGGGACCTACAATGAGCAGTTCTTC.

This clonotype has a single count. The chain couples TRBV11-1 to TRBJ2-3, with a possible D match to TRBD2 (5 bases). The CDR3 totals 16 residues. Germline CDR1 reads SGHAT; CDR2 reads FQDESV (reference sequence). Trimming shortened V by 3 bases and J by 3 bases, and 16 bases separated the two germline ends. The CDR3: CASSLRVGAGTDTQYF. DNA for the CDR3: TGTGCCAGCAGCTTGAGGGTGGGAGCAGGAACAGATACGCAGTATTTT. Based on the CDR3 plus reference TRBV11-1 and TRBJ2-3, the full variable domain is EAEVAQSPRYKITEKSQAVAFWCDPISGHATLYWYRQILGQGPELLVQFQDESVVDDSQLPKDRFSAERLKGVDSTLKIQPAELGDSAMYLCASSLRVGAGTDTQYFGPGTRLTVL.

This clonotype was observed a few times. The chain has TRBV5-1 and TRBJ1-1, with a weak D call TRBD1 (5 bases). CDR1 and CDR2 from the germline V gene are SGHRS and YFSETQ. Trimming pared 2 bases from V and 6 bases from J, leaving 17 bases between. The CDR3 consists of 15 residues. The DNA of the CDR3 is TGCGCCAGCAGCTTCTCCGGGACCGGAACAGCTGAAGCTTTCTTT. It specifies CASSFSGTGTAEAFF.

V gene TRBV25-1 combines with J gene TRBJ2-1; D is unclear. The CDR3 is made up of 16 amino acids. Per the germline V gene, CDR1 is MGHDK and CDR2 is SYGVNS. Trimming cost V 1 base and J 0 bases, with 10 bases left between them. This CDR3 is CASSEFVTGSYNEQFF. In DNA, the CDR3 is TGTGCCAGCAGTGAATTTGTAACGGGCTCCTACAATGAGCAGTTCTTC.

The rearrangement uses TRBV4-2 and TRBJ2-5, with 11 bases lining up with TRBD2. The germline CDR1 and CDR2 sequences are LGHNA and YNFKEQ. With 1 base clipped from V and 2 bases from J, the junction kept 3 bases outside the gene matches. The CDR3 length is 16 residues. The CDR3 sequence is CASSQGLAGQQETQYF. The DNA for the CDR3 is TGTGCCAGCAGCCAAGGACTAGCGGGACAACAAGAGACCCAGTACTTC.

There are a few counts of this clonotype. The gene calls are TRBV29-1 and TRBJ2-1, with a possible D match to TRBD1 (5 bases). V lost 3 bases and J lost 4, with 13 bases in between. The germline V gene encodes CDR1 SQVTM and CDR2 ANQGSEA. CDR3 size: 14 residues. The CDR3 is CSVEDDSHYNEQFF. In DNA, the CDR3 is TGCAGCGTTGAGGATGACAGTCATTACAATGAGCAGTTCTTC.

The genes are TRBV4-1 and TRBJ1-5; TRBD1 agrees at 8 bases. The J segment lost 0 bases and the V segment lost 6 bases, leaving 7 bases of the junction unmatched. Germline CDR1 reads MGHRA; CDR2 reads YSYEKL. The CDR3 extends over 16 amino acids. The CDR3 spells CASSRGQAYSNQPQHF. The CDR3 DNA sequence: TGCGCCAGCAGTCGGGGACAGGCCTATAGCAATCAGCCCCAGCATTTT.

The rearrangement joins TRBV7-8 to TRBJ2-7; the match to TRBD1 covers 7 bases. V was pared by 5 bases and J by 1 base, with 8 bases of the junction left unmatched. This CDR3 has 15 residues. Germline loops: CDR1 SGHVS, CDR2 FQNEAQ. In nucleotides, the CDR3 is TGTGCCAGCAGCCCCGACAGGGTCCTATCCTACGAGCAGTACTTC. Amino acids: CASSPDRVLSYEQYF.

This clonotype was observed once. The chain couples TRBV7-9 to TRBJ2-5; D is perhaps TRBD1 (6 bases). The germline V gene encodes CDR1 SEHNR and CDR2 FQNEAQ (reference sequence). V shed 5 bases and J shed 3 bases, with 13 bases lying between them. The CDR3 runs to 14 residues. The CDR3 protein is CASSEYHREETQYF. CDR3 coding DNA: TGTGCCAGCAGCGAGTACCACAGGGAAGAGACCCAGTACTTC.

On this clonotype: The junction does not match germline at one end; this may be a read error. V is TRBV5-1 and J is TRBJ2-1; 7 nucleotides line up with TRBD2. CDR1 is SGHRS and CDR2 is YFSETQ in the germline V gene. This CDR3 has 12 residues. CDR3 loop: CPSSLGGNEQFF. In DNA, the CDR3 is TGCCCCAGCAGCTTGGGGGGGAATGAGCAGTTCTTC.

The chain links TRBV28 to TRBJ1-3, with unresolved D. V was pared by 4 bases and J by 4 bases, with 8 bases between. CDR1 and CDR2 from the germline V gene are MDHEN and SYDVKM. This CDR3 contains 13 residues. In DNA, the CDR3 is TGTGCCAGCAGTTCACTAGGGGGAAACACCATATATTTT. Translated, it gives CASSSLGGNTIYF.

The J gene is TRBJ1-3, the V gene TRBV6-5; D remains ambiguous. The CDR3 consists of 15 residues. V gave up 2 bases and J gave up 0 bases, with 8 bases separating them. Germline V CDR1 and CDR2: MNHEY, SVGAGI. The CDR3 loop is CASSYGRPSGNTIYF. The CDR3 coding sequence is TGTGCCAGCAGTTACGGCAGGCCCTCTGGAAACACCATATATTTT.

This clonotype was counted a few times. The CDR3 is CASSYRGGLANEQFF. The CDR3 DNA reads TGTGCCAGCAGTTACAGGGGAGGCCTGGCCAATGAGCAGTTCTTC. This chain links TRBV6-2 or TRBV6-3 with TRBJ2-1; D may be TRBD2 (6 bases). The germline V and J ends were trimmed by 2 bases and 6 bases, with 14 bases remaining between them. The germline CDR1 and CDR2 sequences are MNHEY and SVGEGT. CDR3 length equals 15 residues.